The sequence of this TCR beta chain was determined in a study of molecular identifiers for immune sequencing clone quantification. The ends were cut back, 5 bases at V and 6 bases at J, with 16 bases in the middle. CDR3 length equals 14 residues. CDR1 and CDR2 (germline): SQVTM, ANQGSEA. In this sample, this clonotype turned up many times. TCRdb reanalysed the PCR reads using MiXCR and keeps one entry per CDR3 protein. The sample holds approximately 670,000 distinct CDR3 sequences; approximately 20% are singletons and the top ten take roughly 0.9%. The chain couples TRBV29-1 to TRBJ1-4, with D uncertain. Sequencing was performed on naive CD8+ T cells from blood, with Jurkat cell RNA spiked in. Subset here: FACS-sorted CD8+CD4-CCR7+CD45RA+ naive T cells. The clonotype comes from a human donor in good health. Some libraries in this study had Jurkat cell RNA spiked in. Here the CDR3 reads CSVRSARQHEKLFF. CDR3 bases: TGCAGCGTTAGGTCCGCACGGCAGCATGAAAAACTGTTTTTT.